The 32 T cell receptor beta chains below all came from one sample that was sequenced in a study of T-cell memory formation after mild COVID-19. TCRdb ran MiXCR on the 5' RACE reads and lists one entry per CDR3 protein. This table holds more than 250,000 distinct CDR3 sequences, about 17% found once. Sequences were obtained from PBMCs or a T cell subset sorted from them (not recorded which). These receptor sequences come from a man younger than 35 who had mild COVID-19 (a few samples of this study predate the infection). Cell type and time point are not known.

In its sample, this clonotype was seen a few times. V and J are TRBV19 and TRBJ2-2; D uncertain. The CDR3 has 12 residues. Germline assignment: CDR1 LNHDA and CDR2 SQIVND (reference sequence). Trimming stripped 4 bases from V and 6 bases from J, with 6 bases between. CDR3 coding DNA: TGTGCCAGTAGTAGGCCACCCGGGGAGCTGTTTTTT. Translated, it gives CASSRPPGELFF.

The count of this clonotype is one. V usage is TRBV7-2 and J usage is TRBJ1-4, with D tentatively TRBD1 (6 bases). The CDR3 totals 14 residues. Germline CDR1 and CDR2: SGHTA and FQGNSA. Between the trimmed V and J ends, which lost 4 bases and 7 bases, there was a span of 13 bases. The chain's CDR3 is CASSSYRAREKLFF. In DNA form, the CDR3 reads TGTGCCAGCAGCTCCTACAGGGCCCGTGAAAAACTGTTTTTT.

A few counts support this clonotype. The chain couples TRBV6-5 to TRBJ2-7, with a tentative D call TRBD1 (5 bases). V lost 5 bases to trimming and J lost 5 bases, with 16 bases between them. Germline V gives CDR1 MNHEY, CDR2 SVGAGI. The CDR3 covers 14 residues. Here the CDR3 reads CASSNLQGSHEQYF. Written as DNA, the CDR3 is TGTGCCAGCAGTAACCTTCAGGGATCCCACGAGCAGTACTTC.

The chain has TRBV12-3 or TRBV12-4 and TRBJ2-7, with a possible D match to TRBD2 (6 bases). The V end lost 0 bases, the J end lost 0 bases, and 12 bases lay between the germline ends. This CDR3 has 16 amino acids. The DNA of the CDR3 is TGTGCCAGCAGTTTAGCGAGACTAGAAGTCTCCTACGAGCAGTACTTC. As protein: CASSLARLEVSYEQYF.

This clonotype was found once. The chain has TRBV5-1 and TRBJ2-7, with D perhaps TRBD2 (6 bases). CDR3 length equals 16 residues. Trimming left V 4 bases short and J 1 base short, with 18 bases between. Germline CDR1 and CDR2: SGHRS and YFSETQ. CDR3 sequence: CASSHYSTGTSYEQYF. CDR3 bases: TGCGCCAGCAGCCACTACTCAACCGGGACTTCCTACGAGCAGTACTTC.

In its sample, this clonotype was seen a few times. This chain uses TRBV24-1 with TRBJ2-2; TRBD2 might be the D (6 bases). Trimming removed 4 bases at V and 0 bases at J, with 11 bases between. CDR3 length: 16 residues. Germline V gene lookup returns CDR1 KGHDR and CDR2 SFDVKD. CDR3 nucleotide sequence: TGTGCCACCAGTGACCTCGGGGGTTCGAACACCGGGGAGCTGTTTTTT. It encodes CATSDLGGSNTGELFF.

The CDR3 sequence: CSGRVLGVQYF. CDR3 DNA: TGCAGCGGACGGGTGCTGGGGGTTCAGTACTTC. This chain joins TRBV29-1 and TRBJ2-4; perhaps D is TRBD1 or TRBD2 (5 bases each). The V gene's germline CDR1 is SQVTM and CDR2 ANQGSEA. Trimming removed 7 bases at V and 11 bases at J, with 15 bases between. The CDR3 length is 11 residues. The entire variable domain, with the rest obtained from reference TRBV29-1 and TRBJ2-4, is as follows: SAVISQKPSRDICQRGTSLTIQCQVDSQVTMMFWYRQQPGQSLTLIATANQGSEATYESGFVIDKFPISRPNLTFSTLTVSNMSPEDSSIYLCSGRVLGVQYFGAGTRLSVL.

The chain joins TRBV4-1 to TRBJ2-3; 7 bases match TRBD1. Germline V lookup: CDR1 MGHRA, CDR2 YSYEKL. The V segment lost 5 bases and the J segment 4 bases; nucleotides outside the gene matches: 15. The CDR3 runs to 17 residues. CDR3 coding DNA: TGCGCCAGCAGCTCCAGCGTTGTGACAGGGCTACCAGATACGCAGTATTTT. Amino acid sequence: CASSSSVVTGLPDTQYF.

The J gene is TRBJ1-2, the V gene TRBV9; TRBD1 might be the D (5 bases). Germline CDR1 reads SGDLS; CDR2 reads YYNGEE. Trimming took off 0 bases at V and 8 bases at J, with 14 bases between the two ends. This CDR3 comprises 14 residues. CDR3 bases: TGTGCCAGCAGCGTAGTTCCAGGGTCGGGAGGCTACACCTTC. Encoded protein: CASSVVPGSGGYTF.

This clonotype was seen a few times. The chain has TRBV20-1 and TRBJ2-7; 7 bases match TRBD2. Per germline, CDR1 DFQATT and CDR2 SNEGSKA (reference sequence). The CDR3 is made up of 16 amino acids. The V gene end was trimmed by 6 bases and the J gene end by 4 bases; junction bases not matched to a gene: 18. CDR3 sequence: CSATGGVGRAAYEQYF. The CDR3 region has the DNA TGCAGTGCCACTGGTGGGGTGGGGAGGGCGGCATACGAGCAGTACTTC.

V and J are TRBV6-5 and TRBJ2-7; D may be TRBD2 (6 bases). The germline gives CDR1 MNHEY, CDR2 SVGAGI. The CDR3 has 15 amino acids. The V gene lost 2 bases and the J gene lost 1 base, with 12 bases spanning the gap. The CDR3 sequence is CASSYGSGGSYEQYF. CDR3 in DNA: TGTGCCAGCAGTTACGGGTCCGGGGGTTCCTACGAGCAGTACTTC.

The J gene is TRBJ1-2, the V gene TRBV12-3 or TRBV12-4, with 11 bases that match TRBD1. J was trimmed by 6 bases and V by 6 bases; bases with no gene match: 6. The CDR3 spans 14 residues. Written as DNA, the CDR3 is TGTGCCAGCAGGGACAGGGGGCGCGGCGATGGCTACACCTTC. This codes for CASRDRGRGDGYTF.

On this clonotype: One end of the junction varies from germline; a read error may be responsible. This chain uses TRBV7-9 with TRBJ2-5, with 8 bases fitting TRBD1. Germline lookup yields CDR1 SEHNR and CDR2 FQNEAQ (reference sequence). This CDR3 spans 15 amino acids. DNA for the CDR3: TGTGCCAGCAACTTAGAGACAGGGGAAAAAGAGACCCAGTACTTC. The encoded protein is CASNLETGEKETQYF.

The CDR3, as DNA: TGCGCCAGCAGCTTGGGGTCAGGGGGCGCGTCCTATAATTCACCCCTCCACTTT. Its translation is CASSLGSGGASYNSPLHF. This chain links TRBV5-1 with TRBJ1-6; TRBD1 matches 8 bases. J gave up 1 base and V 0 bases, and 6 bases lay outside the gene matches. Germline lookup yields CDR1 SGHRS and CDR2 YFSETQ. CDR3 length equals 18 residues. Full variable domain (missing parts from reference TRBV5-1 and TRBJ1-6): KAGVTQTPRYLIKTRGQQVTLSCSPISGHRSVSWYQQTPGQGLQFLFEYFSETQRNKGNFPGRFSGRQFSNSRSEMNVSTLELGDSALYLCASSLGSGGASYNSPLHFGNGTRLTVT.

The rearrangement uses TRBV18 and TRBJ1-5, with D unclear. The V gene's germline CDR1 is KGHSH and CDR2 LQKENI. Trimming left V 2 bases short and J 7 bases short, with 9 bases between. The CDR3 covers 13 residues. The DNA for the CDR3 is TGTGCCAGCTCACCAGTGAGAGTACAGCCCCAGCATTTT. Amino acid sequence: CASSPVRVQPQHF.

The chain links TRBV7-6 to TRBJ2-7; D uncertain. V was trimmed by 1 base and J by 0 bases, leaving 4 bases between them. This CDR3 comprises 13 residues. Germline CDR1 SGHVS, CDR2 FNYEAQ. The CDR3 DNA sequence: TGTGCCAGCAGCTTAGAGAACTCCTACGAGCAGTACTTC. Amino acids: CASSLENSYEQYF.

This clonotype was observed a handful of times. The chain employs TRBV20-1 and TRBJ1-1, with unresolved D. In germline, CDR1 is DFQATT, CDR2 SNEGSKA (reference sequence). Trimming took 6 bases from V and 3 from J, leaving 11 bases between them. This CDR3 contains 12 residues. The CDR3 here is CSAELGYTEAFF. The DNA of the CDR3 is TGCAGTGCCGAGTTGGGGTACACTGAAGCTTTCTTT.

This clonotype was found many times. The CDR3 DNA reads as TGTGCCAGCAGCCCAGGGGACTATGGCTACACCTTC. Protein: CASSPGDYGYTF. The rearrangement links TRBV12-3 or TRBV12-4 to TRBJ1-2; TRBD1 is a possible D gene (6 bases). The CDR3 extends over 12 amino acids. V was shortened by 6 bases and J by 3 bases, with 8 bases between the two germline ends.

This clonotype was observed many times. This rearrangement joins TRBV20-1 to TRBJ2-3; 12 bases are shared with TRBD2. The CDR3 runs to 16 residues. V dropped 8 bases and J dropped 4; count of bases not matched to a gene: 13. Germline CDR1 is DFQATT and CDR2 is SNEGSKA (reference sequence). The CDR3 DNA reads as TGCAGTTCCATACTCCCGGGACTAGCGGGCGCAGATACGCAGTATTTT. It is translated as CSSILPGLAGADTQYF.

This clonotype has just a few counts. The chain uses TRBV19 and TRBJ1-6; D is ambiguous. V was cut by 4 bases and J by 8 bases, with 12 bases left in between. CDR3 length equals 14 residues. CDR1 is LNHDA and CDR2 is SQIVND in the germline V gene (reference sequence). CDR3 amino acids: CASSTTGTDSPLHF. In DNA, the CDR3 is TGTGCCAGTAGTACAACGGGTACAGATTCACCCCTCCACTTT.

This clonotype was counted at least ten times. The chain recombines TRBV6-4 with TRBJ2-1; perhaps TRBD2 as D (7 bases). The CDR3 has 14 amino acids. Germline V CDR1 and CDR2: MRHNA, SNTAGT. The V end lost 6 bases, the J end lost 8 bases, and 17 bases lay between the germline ends. The CDR3 spells CASSSAGEGDEQFF. As DNA, the CDR3 is TGTGCCAGCAGCTCGGCGGGGGAGGGGGATGAGCAGTTCTTC.

This clonotype was picked up many times. The J gene is TRBJ2-5, the V gene TRBV12-3 or TRBV12-4, with no clear D. The CDR3 length is 14 residues. Trimming removed 4 bases at V and 4 bases at J, with 13 bases between. The CDR3 bases are TGTGCCAGCAGTTCCTTGGGGTTCGGAGAGACCCAGTACTTC. Amino acid sequence: CASSSLGFGETQYF.

The V and J genes are TRBV27 and TRBJ2-7; D might be TRBD1 or TRBD2, each matching 5 bases. The V and J ends lost 0 bases and 3 bases respectively, with 12 bases between them. The CDR3 runs 15 residues. The V gene's germline CDR1 is MNHEY and CDR2 SMNVEV (reference sequence). In DNA form, the CDR3 reads TGTGCCAGCAGTTTATCGGGGGAGAACTTCTACGAGCAGTACTTC. Protein product: CASSLSGENFYEQYF.

This clonotype was recorded a few times. V and J are TRBV20-1 and TRBJ2-5, with D uncertain. Germline values: CDR1 DFQATT, CDR2 SNEGSKA (reference sequence). The CDR3 has 11 residues. CDR3 amino acids: CSGVGEETQYF. In DNA form, the CDR3 reads TGCAGCGGAGTTGGGGAAGAGACCCAGTACTTC.

A note on this clonotype: The junction shows a germline mismatch at one end, possibly a read error. The rearrangement joins TRBV7-2 to TRBJ1-1, with a tentative D call TRBD1 (5 bases). Germline assignment: CDR1 SGHTA and CDR2 FQGNSA. There are 14 residues in the CDR3. CDR3 region: CASSGTFLNTEDFF. In nucleotides, the CDR3 is TGTGCCAGCAGCGGGACCTTCCTGAACACTGAAGATTTCTTT. Using reference TRBV7-2 and TRBJ1-1 for the parts outside the CDR3, the full variable domain is GAGVSQSPSNKVTEKGKDVELRCDPISGHTALYWYRQSLGQGLEFLIYFQGNSAPDKSGLPSDRFSAERTGGSVSTLTIQRTQQEDSAVYLCASSGTFLNTEDFFGQGTRLTVV.

This clonotype has only a few counts. This chain links TRBV30 with TRBJ1-4; D may be TRBD1 (6 bases). This CDR3 comprises 13 residues. Germline V gene sequence: CDR1 GTSNPN, CDR2 SVGIG (reference sequence). V shed 8 bases and J shed 3 bases, with 13 bases lying between them. CDR3 nucleotides: TGTGCCGGAGGGCGGGGGCCTAATGAAAAACTGTTTTTT. The encoded protein is CAGGRGPNEKLFF.

This clonotype was found a few times. The chain has TRBV5-4 and TRBJ2-1, with a weak D call TRBD2 (6 bases). Germline V gives CDR1 SGHNT, CDR2 YYREEE (reference sequence). The CDR3 is 14 residues long. Trimming took 3 bases from V and 2 from J, leaving 9 bases between them. The CDR3 region has the DNA TGTGCCAGCAGCTCTAGCGCTACCTACAATGAGCAGTTCTTC. Its protein product is CASSSSATYNEQFF.

The chain has TRBV7-2 and TRBJ1-6, with D possibly being TRBD1 (5 bases). The CDR3 length is 14 residues. V was cut by 5 bases and J by 8 bases, with 13 bases left in between. Germline V CDR1 and CDR2: SGHTA, FQGNSA. CDR3 sequence: CASSHRSSDSPLHF. The CDR3 region has the DNA TGTGCCAGCAGCCACAGGAGTAGTGATTCACCCCTCCACTTT.

This clonotype was counted many times. The V call is TRBV9, the J call TRBJ1-6; 11 nucleotides align to TRBD1. The V segment lost 2 bases and the J segment 8 bases; nucleotides outside the gene matches: 0. The CDR3 is 14 residues long. Germline V lookup: CDR1 SGDLS, CDR2 YYNGEE. This CDR3 is CASSVGQGDSPLHF. In nucleotides, the CDR3 is TGTGCCAGCAGCGTGGGACAGGGGGATTCACCCCTCCACTTT.

This clonotype has more than one count but fewer than ten. The rearrangement links TRBV9 to TRBJ1-6; D is undetermined. CDR3 length equals 14 residues. Germline V gene sequence: CDR1 SGDLS, CDR2 YYNGEE. V lost 0 bases, J lost 8 bases, and 9 bases lay in between. CDR3 DNA sequence: TGTGCCAGCAGCGTAGGGGCGTTGGATTCACCCCTCCACTTT. Protein sequence: CASSVGALDSPLHF.

Here the CDR3 DNA reads TGTGCCAGCAGTTACGGGGCTCTGAACACTGAAGCTTTCTTT. Its translation is CASSYGALNTEAFF. V is TRBV6-5 and J is TRBJ1-1; D might be TRBD1 (5 bases). The CDR3 has 14 amino acids. The V end lost 2 bases, the J end lost 0 bases, and 7 bases lay between the germline ends. Germline loops: CDR1 MNHEY, CDR2 SVGAGI.

This clonotype turned up a few times. This chain connects TRBV20-1 to TRBJ1-3; D is possibly TRBD1 (5 bases). CDR1 is DFQATT, CDR2 SNEGSKA, per germline (reference sequence). V was trimmed by 3 bases and J by 0 bases, leaving 9 bases between them. This CDR3 contains 14 residues. This chain's CDR3 is CSARSGPSGNTIYF. The CDR3 nucleotides read TGCAGTGCTAGGTCAGGGCCCTCTGGAAACACCATATATTTT.